This section outlines one TCR beta chain sequence together with its context. This sample stems from a study of blood T cell repertoires in COVID-19. Germline V gene data show CDR1 as LNHNV and CDR2 as YYDKDF (reference sequence). This CDR3 comprises 16 residues. With V trimmed by 2 bases and J by 5 bases, 8 bases remained unmatched. TCRdb's copy holds only in-frame clones and misses some; the assay was immunoSEQ multiplex PCR. The top ten clones hold approximately 14% of a sample with approximately 89,000 clones, approximately 81% of them seen once. The V and J genes are TRBV15 and TRBJ1-5; 8 nucleotides agree with TRBD1. Sequenced input: peripheral blood. The sequence came from a woman aged 70-85 years with acute or convalescent COVID-19. The CDR3 DNA sequence: TGTGCCACCAGCAGACAGGACAGGGTATGGGATCAGCCCCAGCATTTT. Encoded protein: CATSRQDRVWDQPQHF. Combining the CDR3 with reference TRBV15 and TRBJ1-5 gives the whole variable domain DAMVIQNPRYQVTQFGKPVTLSCSQTLNHNVMYWYQQKSSQAPKLLFHYYDKDFNNEADTPDNFQSRRPNTSFCFLDIRSPGLGDTAMYLCATSRQDRVWDQPQHFGDGTRLSIL.